This TCR beta chain was documented in a study of T cell responses to AZD1222 COVID-19 vaccine. CDR3 size: 17 residues. Trimming took 2 bases from V and 1 from J; bases not matched to a gene: 6. Germline loops: CDR1 LGHDT, CDR2 YNNKEL (reference sequence). Study-level findings and limits: Baseline seropositives among AZD1222 recipients totaled only five to seven. The donor cohort was predominantly white British with a female majority, and clonal diversity may have been underestimated.

The assay was immunoSEQ multiplex PCR, and TCRdb's table has in-frame clones only and misses some. The sample lists fewer than 120,000 clones, roughly four fifths occurring once. A remark on this clone: Its target is unknown.

The genes are TRBV3-1 (or the pseudogene TRBV3-2) and TRBJ1-2; 11 bases agree with TRBD1. The sequence derives from an adult in good health. The sequencing used peripheral blood, collected on day 0 of AZD1222 vaccination. The CDR3 sequence is CASSQLDRGLYNYGYTF. In DNA form, the CDR3 reads TGTGCCAGCAGCCAACTGGACAGGGGGCTTTATAACTATGGCTACACCTTC.